This TCR beta chain came from a study of T cell changes during pregnancy in multiple sclerosis. The table lists this clone with a few counts. TCRdb's copy holds only in-frame clones and misses some; the assay was immunoSEQ multiplex PCR. The sample lists 45,000 to 55,000 clones, just over 85% occurring once. The CDR3 runs 8 residues. The V and J ends lost 8 bases and 8 bases respectively, with 3 bases between them. Germline loops: CDR1 LNHDA, CDR2 SQIVND (reference sequence). The sample was CD4+ T cells from peripheral blood mononuclear cells, taken in the second trimester of pregnancy. The sequence derives from a female donor with multiple sclerosis, enrolled in a pregnancy study. This rearrangement joins TRBV19 to TRBJ1-2, with no clear D. CDR3 loop: CASPGYTF. The CDR3, as DNA: TGTGCCAGTCCGGGCTACACCTTC.